This is a list of T cell receptor beta chains from one sample in a study of beta chain features in type 1 diabetes. Sequencing was performed with immunoSEQ multiplex PCR; in TCRdb, only in-frame clones are kept and a portion is missing. Of about 150,000 clones in the sample, approximately 8.1% are singletons; the top ten hold approximately 0.69%. The source material was central memory CD4+ T cells from blood. The receptors were gathered from a young man in good health. Each CDR3 is given with its conserved first and last residue. The order of the fields is V gene, D gene, clone size, J gene, CDR3 DNA, CDR3 protein. D genes are given only for firm matches. The size field is filled for only some rows; it gives once, few, many or a size class.

TRBV28,-,few,TRBJ1-1,TGTGCCAGCACTGAGGCCCGAAACACTGAAGCTTTCTTT,CASTEARNTEAFF
TRBV7-2,-,-,TRBJ2-1,TGTGCCAGCAGCCAGATCGGACAGACAAGCTCCTACAATGAGCAGTTCTTC,CASSQIGQTSSYNEQFF
TRBV4-3,TRBD2,few,TRBJ2-1,TGCGCCAGCAGCCGAGAAATAGCGGGGGGGAAATACAATGAGCAGTTCTTC,CASSREIAGGKYNEQFF
TRBV4-1,-,many,TRBJ2-7,TGCGCCAGCAGTTACGACACCGACTCCTACGAGCAGTACTTC,CASSYDTDSYEQYF
TRBV5-1,TRBD1,-,TRBJ1-1,TGCGCCAGCAGCGGGACAGGGGGGAACACTGAAGCTTTCTTT,CASSGTGGNTEAFF
TRBV11-3,-,-,TRBJ2-3,TGTGCCAGCAGCCCTCAGACTAGCACAGATACGCAGTATTTT,CASSPQTSTDTQYF
TRBV4-3,-,few,TRBJ2-5,TGCGCCAGCAGCCAAGATGGTGGCATTGAGACCCAGTACTTC,CASSQDGGIETQYF
TRBV4-2,-,few,TRBJ1-2,TGTGCCAGCAGCCAAGAGGAGAATACCAACTATGGCTACACCTTC,CASSQEENTNYGYTF
TRBV30,-,many,TRBJ1-5,TGTGCCTGGAGTACAGGGACCGATCAGCCCCAGCATTTT,CAWSTGTDQPQHF
TRBV7-3,TRBD1,-,TRBJ1-6,TGTGCCAGCAGCTCGACAGGGGGGAATAATTCACCCCTCCACTTT,CASSSTGGNNSPLHF
TRBV19,-,-,TRBJ2-5,TGTGCCAGTAGTATCATCACAATGGAGACCCAGTACTTC,CASSIITMETQYF
TRBV4-3,-,few,TRBJ2-7,TGCGCCAGCAGCCCGAGGCGGGCTGCGTACTACGAGCAGTACTTC,CASSPRRAAYYEQYF
TRBV4-3,-,few,TRBJ1-3,TGCGCCAGCAGCCAGGAAACAGGGCCCGGAAACACCATATATTTT,CASSQETGPGNTIYF
TRBV29-1,TRBD1,few,TRBJ2-3,TGCAGCGTAGCAGGGGGCTGGAGCACAGATACGCAGTATTTT,CSVAGGWSTDTQYF
TRBV11-3,-,few,TRBJ2-3,TGTGCCAGCAGCCCCCGGGGGACCACAGATACGCAGTATTTT,CASSPRGTTDTQYF
TRBV5-1,-,few,TRBJ2-2,TGCGCCAGCAGCTGGGGTGGGAGCGGTGCCACCGGGGAGCTGTTTTTT,CASSWGGSGATGELFF
TRBV7-2,TRBD2,few,TRBJ2-7,TGTGCCAGCAGACTTAGCGGGGGGGCCTACGAGCAGTACTTC,CASRLSGGAYEQYF
TRBV6-6,TRBD1,-,TRBJ1-4,TGTGCCAGCAGTTCGGCAGGGGGCGCAACTAATGAAAAACTGTTTTTT,CASSSAGGATNEKLFF
TRBV6-1,-,few,TRBJ1-4,TGTGCCAGCAACGTGGCCTTTAATGAAAAACTGTTTTTT,CASNVAFNEKLFF
TRBV15,TRBD2,few,TRBJ2-1,TGTGCCACCAGCACCCGGACTAGCGGGAGTGGGCAGTTCTTC,CATSTRTSGSGQFF
TRBV15,TRBD1,few,TRBJ1-2,TGTGCCACCAGCAGAGATTTGGAGACAGGGACCTTC,CATSRDLETGTF
TRBV29-1,-,-,TRBJ1-2,TGCAGCGTTGATGGCCAGGGCAGCGGCTACACCTTC,CSVDGQGSGYTF
TRBV19,-,few,TRBJ2-7,TGTGCCAGTAGTATAGATCCTAACTCCTACGAGCAGTACTTC,CASSIDPNSYEQYF
TRBV28,-,few,TRBJ1-5,TGTGCCAGCGTTCGTGGGGGGGGCGGTCAGCCCCAGCATTTT,CASVRGGGGQPQHF